The 27 T cell receptor beta chains below were found in one sample sequenced in a study of T cell clonotyping in hematopoietic cell transplantation. The method was immunoSEQ multiplex PCR; TCRdb's version includes in-frame clones alone and lacks a portion of them. The table includes some 40,000 clones, 94% detected once. The material sequenced was peripheral blood mononuclear cells. These receptors were obtained from a woman aged 50 to 60 in good health. Some clones in this sample may be carry-over from other donors' samples.

The rearrangement links TRBV5-1 to TRBJ2-5; 12 nucleotides line up with TRBD2. The germline V gene has CDR1 SGHRS and CDR2 YFSETQ. The J segment lost 4 bases and the V segment lost 6 bases, leaving 7 bases of the junction unmatched. This CDR3 has 15 residues. The CDR3 nucleotides are TGCGCCAGCACCCGGACTAGCGGGGAGCCAGAGACCCAGTACTTC. It specifies CASTRTSGEPETQYF.

The gene calls are TRBV29-1 and TRBJ2-1; unclear D gene. The germline CDR1 and CDR2 sequences are SQVTM and ANQGSEA. The CDR3 is made up of 12 amino acids. The germline V and J ends were trimmed by 6 bases and 1 base, with 7 bases remaining between them. CDR3 region: CSVPLSYNEQFF. CDR3 coding DNA: TGCAGCGTCCCCTTGTCCTACAATGAGCAGTTCTTC.

This sequence joins TRBV5-1 and TRBJ1-2; 7 positions agree with TRBD1. CDR3 size: 13 residues. The V segment lost 0 bases and the J segment 8 bases; nucleotides outside the gene matches: 4. Germline V lookup: CDR1 SGHRS, CDR2 YFSETQ. CDR3 in amino acids: CASSLERGLGYTF. In nucleotides, the CDR3 is TGCGCCAGCAGCTTGGAAAGGGGGCTAGGCTACACCTTC.

Written as DNA, the CDR3 is TGTGCCAGCAGCTTGGGCGACAGGTTGGATAATTCACCCCTCCACTTT. The encoded protein is CASSLGDRLDNSPLHF. The chain recombines TRBV7-9 with TRBJ1-6; tentative D call: TRBD1 (6 bases). Germline V lookup: CDR1 SEHNR, CDR2 FQNEAQ (reference sequence). V gave up 3 bases and J gave up 5 bases, with 14 bases separating them. The CDR3 spans 16 residues. Supplemented by reference TRBV7-9 and TRBJ1-6, the full variable domain reads DTGVSQNPRHKITKRGQNVTFRCDPISEHNRLYWYRQTLGQGPEFLTYFQNEAQLEKSRLLSDRFSAERPKGSFSTLEIQRTEQGDSAMYLCASSLGDRLDNSPLHFGNGTRLTVT.

The table lists this clone with a count of one. V and J are TRBV5-4 and TRBJ2-2, with TRBD2 matching over 12 bases. The length of the CDR3 is 16 residues. Germline V gene sequence: CDR1 SGHNT, CDR2 YYREEE (reference sequence). V trimming: 4 bases; J trimming: 3 bases; junction bases outside the gene matches: 4. The CDR3 bases are TGTGCCAGCAGCGTGACTAGCGGGGGATACACCGGGGAGCTGTTTTTT. Translating it yields CASSVTSGGYTGELFF.

The CDR3 sequence: CASSLIGRVETQYF. The CDR3 nucleotides are TGCGCCAGCAGCTTGATTGGTAGGGTGGAGACCCAGTACTTC. This sequence joins TRBV5-1 and TRBJ2-5; D gene ambiguous. The CDR3 runs 14 residues. Germline CDR1 SGHRS, CDR2 YFSETQ. V was clipped by 1 base and J by 5 bases, with 12 bases between them.

The chain combines TRBV7-6 with TRBJ2-2, with D unclear. There are 13 residues in the CDR3. V lost 1 base and J 5 bases, leaving 5 bases between the germline ends. The germline gives CDR1 SGHVS, CDR2 FNYEAQ. The CDR3 DNA follows: TGTGCCAGCAGCTTAGGCCGGACCGGGGAGCTGTTTTTT. Protein sequence: CASSLGRTGELFF.

This clone is a singleton in its sample. The chain links TRBV4-3 to TRBJ1-2, with a possible D match to TRBD1 (5 bases). The CDR3 covers 14 residues. V lost 4 bases to trimming and J lost 4 bases, with 13 bases between them. CDR1 and CDR2 (germline): LGHNA, YSLEER. The CDR3 coding sequence is TGCGCCAGCAGCCCCTCGGAGGGACGCTATGGCTACACCTTC. Its protein is CASSPSEGRYGYTF.

This chain joins TRBV5-1 and TRBJ2-2; 7 nucleotides line up with TRBD1. The junction had 6 bases not matched to a gene; V was cut back by 4 bases and J by 3 bases. Germline V gene data show CDR1 as SGHRS and CDR2 as YFSETQ. This CDR3 comprises 15 residues. The CDR3 region is CASSPGQADTGELFF. The CDR3 nucleotides read TGCGCCAGCAGCCCCGGACAGGCTGACACCGGGGAGCTGTTTTTT.

This sequence joins TRBV2 and TRBJ1-1, with D possibly matching TRBD1 (6 bases). The CDR3 length is 15 residues. V dropped 0 bases and J dropped 1 base, with 9 bases sitting between them. Germline V gene lookup returns CDR1 SNHLY and CDR2 FYNNEI. CDR3 in amino acids: CASSEALGGNTEAFF. DNA for the CDR3: TGTGCCAGCAGTGAAGCGCTAGGGGGGAACACTGAAGCTTTCTTT. The full variable domain, with the rest looked up from reference TRBV2 and TRBJ1-1, is EPEVTQTPSHQVTQMGQEVILRCVPISNHLYFYWYRQILGQKVEFLVSFYNNEISEKSEIFDDQFSVERPDGSNFTLKIRSTKLEDSAMYFCASSEALGGNTEAFFGQGTRLTVV.

CDR3 in amino acids: CASSLAGGYTDTQYF. CDR3 DNA sequence: TGTGCCAGCAGCTTAGCTGGCGGCTACACAGATACGCAGTATTTT. The V and J genes are TRBV11-3 and TRBJ2-3; D gene uncertain. Trimming cost V 1 base and J 2 bases, with 10 bases left between them. The CDR3 is 15 residues long. Germline loops: CDR1 SGHNT, CDR2 YENEEA.

This chain links TRBV11-1 with TRBJ2-7; D may be TRBD1 (5 bases). Trimming removed 4 bases from V and 5 bases from J, with 24 bases in between. There are 17 residues in the CDR3. CDR1 SGHAT and CDR2 FQDESV come from the germline V gene (reference sequence). The CDR3 coding sequence is TGTGCCAGCAGCTCGAGCCCAGGGTTTACAAGTCTGGACGAGCAGTACTTC. Protein product: CASSSSPGFTSLDEQYF. The whole variable domain, remainder taken from reference TRBV11-1 and TRBJ2-7, is EAEVAQSPRYKITEKSQAVAFWCDPISGHATLYWYRQILGQGPELLVQFQDESVVDDSQLPKDRFSAERLKGVDSTLKIQPAELGDSAMYLCASSSSPGFTSLDEQYFGPGTRLTVT.

The rearrangement links TRBV10-3 to TRBJ2-7; 9 bases line up with TRBD1. The V and J ends lost 3 bases and 7 bases, in that order; junction bases with no gene match: 10. Germline V gene data show CDR1 as ENHRY and CDR2 as SYGVKD. CDR3 size: 15 residues. The CDR3 loop is CAISDPGQGHMEQYF. The CDR3 DNA reads TGTGCCATCAGTGACCCGGGACAGGGTCATATGGAGCAGTACTTC.

This chain uses TRBV14 with TRBJ2-1, with a weak D call TRBD2 (6 bases). The germline gives CDR1 SGHDN, CDR2 FVKESK. This CDR3 contains 14 residues. Trimming took 0 bases from V and 9 from J, leaving 12 bases between them. The CDR3: CASSQDLVGSEQFF. CDR3 coding DNA: TGTGCCAGCAGCCAAGACCTAGTCGGGAGTGAGCAGTTCTTC.

This clone was counted a few times. This chain links TRBV7-9 with TRBJ1-1; D gene uncertain. Trimming took 1 base from V and 2 from J, leaving 5 bases between them. Germline lookup yields CDR1 SEHNR and CDR2 FQNEAQ (reference sequence). The CDR3 totals 13 residues. CDR3 amino acids: CASSLDSNTEAFF. The CDR3 coding sequence is TGTGCCAGCAGCTTAGACAGTAACACTGAAGCTTTCTTT.

In nucleotides, the CDR3 is TGTGCCAGCAGAAAGGGTACCTACGAGCAGTACTTC. Residues: CASRKGTYEQYF. The chain uses TRBV27 and TRBJ2-7; D uncertain. Germline V lookup: CDR1 MNHEY, CDR2 SMNVEV (reference sequence). Trimming removed 6 bases from V and 2 bases from J, with 8 bases in between. The CDR3 contains 12 residues.

The chain carries TRBV20-1 and TRBJ2-7; possibly TRBD2 for D (6 bases). Germline values: CDR1 DFQATT, CDR2 SNEGSKA (reference sequence). The V gene lost 8 bases and the J gene lost 3 bases, with 8 bases spanning the gap. This CDR3 comprises 10 residues. The CDR3 DNA reads TGCAGTACGGGGGACTACGAGCAGTACTTC. It encodes CSTGDYEQYF.

This sequence joins TRBV5-1 and TRBJ1-2; D is unclear. The CDR3 runs to 13 residues. V lost 4 bases and J lost 3, with 10 bases in between. Per the germline V gene, CDR1 is SGHRS and CDR2 is YFSETQ. DNA for the CDR3: TGCGCCAGCAGCCAAGGATTCGACTATGGCTACACCTTC. Translating it yields CASSQGFDYGYTF.

The chain couples TRBV9 to TRBJ1-1; possible D gene TRBD1, 6 bases. V lost 0 bases to trimming and J lost 6 bases, with 12 bases between them. CDR1 and CDR2 (germline): SGDLS, YYNGEE. The CDR3 runs 14 residues. The CDR3 sequence: CASSVGGKGAEAFF. CDR3 DNA sequence: TGTGCCAGCAGCGTAGGTGGGAAGGGGGCTGAAGCTTTCTTT.

This chain joins TRBV19 and TRBJ2-3, with D uncertain. V lost 7 bases, J lost 2 bases, and 16 bases lay in between. Looked up from germline, CDR1 is LNHDA and CDR2 is SQIVND (reference sequence). The CDR3 sequence is 15 residues long. The CDR3 here is CASTGVNRATDTQYF. The CDR3 nucleotides read TGTGCCAGTACTGGGGTAAACCGGGCCACAGATACGCAGTATTTT.

The V call is TRBV11-3, the J call TRBJ2-6; 9 bases match TRBD1. Trimming at V came to 5 bases and at J to 3 bases, leaving 8 bases not matched to a gene. The CDR3 length is 17 residues. Germline V gene sequence: CDR1 SGHNT, CDR2 YENEEA. The CDR3 DNA reads TGTGCCAGCAGCCCCGGGACAGGGAGGGTTGGGGCCAACGTCCTGACTTTC. It encodes CASSPGTGRVGANVLTF.

The rearrangement joins TRBV5-5 to TRBJ1-1; 7 nucleotides agree with TRBD1. From germline, CDR1 is SGHKS and CDR2 YYEKEE (reference sequence). The CDR3 runs to 16 residues. Trimming cost V 0 bases and J 6 bases; bases outside gene matches: 11. As DNA, the CDR3 is TGTGCCAGCAGCTTGGAGTGGACGGCAGGGGGTGCTGAAGCTTTCTTT. Encoded protein: CASSLEWTAGGAEAFF.

The chain carries TRBV7-2 and TRBJ1-3; 9 nucleotides agree with TRBD1. V dropped 5 bases and J dropped 4; count of bases not matched to a gene: 9. The CDR3 covers 16 residues. Germline V gene sequence: CDR1 SGHTA, CDR2 FQGNSA. CDR3 coding DNA: TGTGCCAGCAGCCCACAGGGGGCGACGGGCGGAAACACCATATATTTT. As protein: CASSPQGATGGNTIYF. The full variable domain, its missing parts supplied by reference TRBV7-2 and TRBJ1-3, is GAGVSQSPSNKVTEKGKDVELRCDPISGHTALYWYRQSLGQGLEFLIYFQGNSAPDKSGLPSDRFSAERTGGSVSTLTIQRTQQEDSAVYLCASSPQGATGGNTIYFGEGSWLTVV.

The chain employs TRBV6-5 and TRBJ2-2; no reliable D call. CDR1 MNHEY and CDR2 SVGAGI come from the germline V gene. The length of the CDR3 is 12 residues. V dropped 6 bases and J dropped 4 bases, with 6 bases sitting between them. As DNA, the CDR3 is TGTGCCAGCAGGGGCGTCACCGGGGAGCTGTTTTTT. Amino acid sequence: CASRGVTGELFF.

The chain combines TRBV9 with TRBJ2-7; perhaps TRBD1 as D (6 bases). Germline V gene lookup returns CDR1 SGDLS and CDR2 YYNGEE. This CDR3 has 14 residues. The V end was cut by 4 bases, the J end by 2 bases, with 13 bases between. The CDR3 DNA sequence: TGTGCCAGCAGCCAAGGACAGATTACCTACGAGCAGTACTTC. Protein product: CASSQGQITYEQYF. Full variable domain (missing parts from reference TRBV9 and TRBJ2-7): DSGVTQTPKHLITATGQRVTLRCSPRSGDLSVYWYQQSLDQGLQFLIQYYNGEERAKGNILERFSAQQFPDLHSELNLSSLELGDSALYFCASSQGQITYEQYFGPGTRLTVT.

The chain carries TRBV6-1 and TRBJ2-7; 7 bases fit TRBD2. Trimming cost V 1 base and J 2 bases; bases outside gene matches: 5. Germline CDR1 reads MNHNS; CDR2 reads SASEGT. This CDR3 comprises 15 residues. CDR3 sequence: CASSEGASGAYEQYF. The CDR3 DNA reads TGTGCCAGCAGTGAAGGGGCTAGCGGCGCCTACGAGCAGTACTTC.

This clone was counted a few times. The V gene is TRBV29-1, the J gene TRBJ1-2; 9 bases agree with TRBD1. The CDR3 loop spans 13 amino acids. Losses at the gene ends were 4 bases for V and 2 bases for J; bases not matched to a gene: 2. Germline V lookup: CDR1 SQVTM, CDR2 ANQGSEA. As DNA, the CDR3 is TGCAGCGTTGTTGGACAGGGGAACTATGGCTACACCTTC. This sequence encodes CSVVGQGNYGYTF.